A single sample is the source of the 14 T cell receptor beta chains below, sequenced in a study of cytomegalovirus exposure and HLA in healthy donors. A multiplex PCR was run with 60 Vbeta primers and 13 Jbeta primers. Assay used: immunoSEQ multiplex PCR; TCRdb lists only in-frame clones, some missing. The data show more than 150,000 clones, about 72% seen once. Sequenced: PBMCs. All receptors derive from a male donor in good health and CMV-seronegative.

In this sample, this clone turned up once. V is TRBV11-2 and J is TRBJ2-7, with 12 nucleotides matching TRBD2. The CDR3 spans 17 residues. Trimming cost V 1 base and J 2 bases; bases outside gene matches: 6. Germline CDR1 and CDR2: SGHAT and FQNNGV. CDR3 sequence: CASSLASSGRGPYEQYF. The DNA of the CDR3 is TGTGCCAGCAGCTTAGCGTCTAGCGGGAGGGGTCCCTACGAGCAGTACTTC.

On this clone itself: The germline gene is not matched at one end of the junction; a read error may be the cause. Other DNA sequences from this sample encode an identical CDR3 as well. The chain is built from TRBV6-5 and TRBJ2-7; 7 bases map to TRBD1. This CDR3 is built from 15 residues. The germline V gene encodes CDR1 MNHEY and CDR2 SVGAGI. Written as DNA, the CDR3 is TGTGCCAGCACCCTTACGACAGGGTCGTCCTATGAGCAGTACTTC. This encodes CASTLTTGSSYEQYF.

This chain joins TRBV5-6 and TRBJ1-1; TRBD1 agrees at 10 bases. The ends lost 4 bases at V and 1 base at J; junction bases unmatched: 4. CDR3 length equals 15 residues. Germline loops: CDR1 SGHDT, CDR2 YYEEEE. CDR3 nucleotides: TGTGCCAGCAGCCCCCGGGACAGGGGGAACACTGAAGCTTTCTTT. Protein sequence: CASSPRDRGNTEAFF.

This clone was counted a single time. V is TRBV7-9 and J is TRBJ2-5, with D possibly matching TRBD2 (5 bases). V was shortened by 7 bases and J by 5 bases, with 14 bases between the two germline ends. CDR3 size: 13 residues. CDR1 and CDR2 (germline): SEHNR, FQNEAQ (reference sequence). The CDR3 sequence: CASIGGEWETQYF. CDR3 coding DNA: TGTGCCAGCATCGGAGGAGAGTGGGAGACCCAGTACTTC.

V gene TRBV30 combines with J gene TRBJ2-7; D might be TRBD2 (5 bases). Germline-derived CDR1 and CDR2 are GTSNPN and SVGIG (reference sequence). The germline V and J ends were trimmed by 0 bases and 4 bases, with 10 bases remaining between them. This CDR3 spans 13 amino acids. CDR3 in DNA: TGTGCCTGGAGTGTACAACGGGGTTACGAGCAGTACTTC. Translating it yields CAWSVQRGYEQYF.

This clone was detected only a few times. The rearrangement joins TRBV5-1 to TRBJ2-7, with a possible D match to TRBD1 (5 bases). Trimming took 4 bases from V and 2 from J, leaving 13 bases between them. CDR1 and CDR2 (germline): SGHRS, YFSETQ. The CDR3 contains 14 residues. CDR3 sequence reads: CASSPMTDAYEQYF. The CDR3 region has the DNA TGCGCCAGCAGCCCTATGACAGACGCCTACGAGCAGTACTTC.

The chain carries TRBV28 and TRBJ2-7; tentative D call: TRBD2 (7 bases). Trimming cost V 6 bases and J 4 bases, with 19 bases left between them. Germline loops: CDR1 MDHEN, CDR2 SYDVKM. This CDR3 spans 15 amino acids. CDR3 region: CASRPSSGRGYEQYF. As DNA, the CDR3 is TGTGCCAGCAGGCCTTCTAGCGGAAGGGGGTACGAGCAGTACTTC.

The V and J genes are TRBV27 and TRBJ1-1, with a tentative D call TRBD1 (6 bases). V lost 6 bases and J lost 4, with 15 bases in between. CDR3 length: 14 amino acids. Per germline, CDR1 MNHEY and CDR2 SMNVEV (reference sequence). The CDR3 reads CASSPDRRSTEAFF. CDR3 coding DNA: TGTGCCAGCAGCCCCGACAGGAGGAGCACTGAAGCTTTCTTT.

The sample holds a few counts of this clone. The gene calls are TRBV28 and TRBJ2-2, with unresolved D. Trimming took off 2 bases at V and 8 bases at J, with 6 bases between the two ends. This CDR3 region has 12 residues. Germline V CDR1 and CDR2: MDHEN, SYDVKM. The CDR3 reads CASSLAKGELFF. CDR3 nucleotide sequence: TGTGCCAGCAGTTTAGCGAAAGGGGAGCTGTTTTTT.

CDR3 sequence: CASSPKDGSLSEQFF. CDR3 coding DNA: TGTGCCAGCTCACCGAAAGACGGGAGCTTGTCAGAGCAGTTCTTC. The rearrangement links TRBV18 to TRBJ2-1, with a weak D call TRBD2 (6 bases). Germline loops: CDR1 KGHSH, CDR2 LQKENI. The V gene lost 3 bases and the J gene lost 10 bases, with 19 bases spanning the gap. There are 15 residues in the CDR3.

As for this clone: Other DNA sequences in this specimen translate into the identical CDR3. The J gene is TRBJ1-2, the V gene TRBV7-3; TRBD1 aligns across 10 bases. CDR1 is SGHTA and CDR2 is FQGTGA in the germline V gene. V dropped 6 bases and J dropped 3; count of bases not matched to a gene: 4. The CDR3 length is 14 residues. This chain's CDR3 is CASRPGTGDYGYTF. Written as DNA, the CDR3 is TGTGCCAGCAGACCGGGGACAGGGGACTATGGCTACACCTTC.

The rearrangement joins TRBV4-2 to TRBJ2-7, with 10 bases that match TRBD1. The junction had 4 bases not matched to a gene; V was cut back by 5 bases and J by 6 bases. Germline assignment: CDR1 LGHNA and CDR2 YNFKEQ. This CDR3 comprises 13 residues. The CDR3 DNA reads TGTGCCAGCAGCGGGGACAGGGGCAGCGAGCAGTACTTC. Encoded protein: CASSGDRGSEQYF.

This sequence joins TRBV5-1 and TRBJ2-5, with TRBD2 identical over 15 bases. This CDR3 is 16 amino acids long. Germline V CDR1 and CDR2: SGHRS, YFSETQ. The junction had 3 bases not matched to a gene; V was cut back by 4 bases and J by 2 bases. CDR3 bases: TGCGCCAGCAGCAATGGACTAGCGGGGGGGCAAGAGACCCAGTACTTC. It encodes CASSNGLAGGQETQYF.

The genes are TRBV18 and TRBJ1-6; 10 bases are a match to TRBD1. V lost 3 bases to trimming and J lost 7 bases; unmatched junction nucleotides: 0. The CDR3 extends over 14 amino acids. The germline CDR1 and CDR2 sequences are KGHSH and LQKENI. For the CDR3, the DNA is TGTGCCAGCTCACCGGGACAGGGGAATTCACCCCTCCACTTT. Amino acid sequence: CASSPGQGNSPLHF.